The rows below give T cell receptor beta chains drawn from one sample of a study of cytomegalovirus exposure and HLA in healthy donors. The table came from immunoSEQ multiplex PCR; TCRdb's copy has only in-frame clones and leaves some out. The sample carries about 130,000 clones, more than 65% recorded once. Sequencing used PBMCs. The receptors come from a man in his late teens or twenties in good health and CMV-seropositive. Each CDR3 is given with its conserved first and last residue. The D gene is left open where the match is weak. Rows may omit the clone size; those that give it use once, few, many or a size class.

clone size,V gene,CDR3 length,J gene,D gene,CDR3 protein,CDR3 DNA
.,TRBV5-1,16,TRBJ1-1,.,CASSFPTGGASTEAFF,TGCGCCAGCAGCTTTCCGACGGGGGGGGCTAGCACCGAAGCTTTCTTT
.,TRBV4-3,15,TRBJ2-7,TRBD1,CASSQGRTGGYEQYF,TGCGCCAGCAGCCAAGGCCGGACAGGGGGCTACGAGCAGTACTTC
.,TRBV2,19,TRBJ2-4,TRBD2,CASSEGLAGGPWAKNIQYF,TGTGCCAGCAGTGAGGGACTAGCGGGGGGGCCGTGGGCCAAAAACATTCAGTACTTC
.,TRBV6-1,17,TRBJ2-3,TRBD2,CASSEWEAGGPSDTQYF,TGTGCCAGCAGTGAGTGGGAAGCGGGAGGGCCCTCAGATACGCAGTATTTT
.,TRBV6-4,14,TRBJ1-1,.,CASSSSEGSAEAFF,TGTGCCAGCAGCTCTTCGGAGGGGAGCGCTGAAGCTTTCTTT
.,TRBV13,18,TRBJ1-6,TRBD1,CASSSRTGRINNNSPLHF,TGTGCCAGCAGCTCCCGGACAGGGCGGATAAATAATAATTCACCCCTCCACTTT
.,TRBV7-2,15,TRBJ2-7,TRBD1,CASSLGDRGSYEQYF,TGTGCCAGCAGCTTAGGGGACAGGGGGTCTTACGAGCAGTACTTC
.,TRBV7-6,20,TRBJ2-7,TRBD2,CASSLDVSGSIHLLSYEQYF,TGTGCCAGCAGCTTAGATGTTAGCGGGTCGATTCATCTTCTCTCCTACGAGCAGTACTTC
.,TRBV5-4,15,TRBJ2-7,TRBD2,CASSPSGTSGRLQYF,TGTGCCAGCAGCCCATCGGGGACTAGCGGGAGGCTGCAGTACTTC
.,TRBV7-9,15,TRBJ2-5,TRBD2,CASSHLAGEGETQYF,TGTGCCAGCAGCCACCTGGCGGGAGAGGGGGAGACCCAGTACTTC
once,TRBV11-2,14,TRBJ2-5,.,CASSLGADGETQYF,TGTGCCAGCAGCTTAGGAGCAGACGGGGAGACCCAGTACTTC
.,TRBV7-2,16,TRBJ1-1,.,CASSLVSGQPNTEAFF,TGTGCCAGCAGCTTAGTTTCCGGACAACCGAACACTGAAGCTTTCTTT
.,TRBV5-1,15,TRBJ2-2,TRBD2,CASSGGLAYTGELFF,TGCGCCAGCAGCGGGGGACTAGCGTATACCGGGGAGCTGTTTTTT
few,TRBV30,13,TRBJ1-1,.,CAWRTQLNTEAFF,TGTGCCTGGAGGACTCAGTTGAACACTGAAGCTTTCTTT
.,TRBV25-1,15,TRBJ2-1,TRBD2,CASSESSGRFGEQFF,TGTGCCAGCAGTGAATCTAGCGGGAGATTTGGTGAGCAGTTCTTC
.,TRBV11-2,17,TRBJ2-3,TRBD2,CASSRTSGGSSTDTQYF,TGTGCCAGCAGCCGGACTAGCGGGGGTTCTAGCACAGATACGCAGTATTTT
.,TRBV19,16,TRBJ2-7,TRBD1,CASSPEAGTGGYEQYF,TGTGCCAGTAGTCCCGAGGCGGGGACAGGGGGCTACGAGCAGTACTTC
.,TRBV5-1,16,TRBJ2-1,TRBD2,CASSRGASGGLDEQFF,TGCGCCAGCAGCCGCGGAGCTAGCGGGGGGCTCGATGAGCAGTTCTTC
.,TRBV10-3,13,TRBJ2-7,TRBD2,CATGRPPGYEQYF,TGTGCCACCGGGAGGCCTCCGGGGTACGAGCAGTACTTC
.,TRBV27,18,TRBJ2-5,.,CASVPSDRFLFREETQYF,TGTGCCAGCGTGCCTTCGGACAGATTTCTTTTCAGGGAAGAGACCCAGTACTTC
.,TRBV5-5,20,TRBJ1-2,TRBD1,CASSNQPTTGTGGTNRGYTF,TGTGCCAGCAGCAACCAACCAACTACCGGGACAGGGGGTACCAATAGGGGCTACACCTTC
.,TRBV6-1,14,TRBJ2-2,.,CASRQRQNTGELFF,TGTGCCAGCAGGCAACGACAGAACACCGGGGAGCTGTTTTTT
few,TRBV5-4,14,TRBJ2-5,.,CASSLRGRQETQYF,TGTGCCAGCAGCTTGCGTGGCAGGCAAGAGACCCAGTACTTC
.,TRBV7-6,15,TRBJ2-7,TRBD1,CASSLWRQGAYEQYF,TGTGCCAGCAGCTTATGGCGACAGGGGGCCTACGAGCAGTACTTC
once,TRBV6-1,15,TRBJ1-1,.,CASTSVSTGFSSAFF,TGTGCCAGCACCAGCGTATCAACAGGGTTCTCCTCAGCTTTCTTT
.,TRBV5-8,17,TRBJ1-6,TRBD1,CASSFKTGATGNSPLHF,TGTGCCAGCAGCTTCAAGACAGGGGCGACAGGAAATTCACCCCTCCACTTT
few,TRBV30,15,TRBJ2-7,TRBD1,CAWSVSGTGTYEQYF,TGTGCCTGGAGTGTATCCGGGACAGGGACCTACGAGCAGTACTTC
.,TRBV4-1,14,TRBJ2-7,TRBD2,CASSQEAGAYEQYF,TGCGCCAGCAGCCAAGAAGCGGGAGCTTACGAGCAGTACTTC
.,TRBV7-9,16,TRBJ1-4,.,CASSLAWNRPNEKLFF,TGTGCCAGCAGCTTAGCTTGGAACAGGCCCAATGAAAAACTGTTTTTT
few,TRBV6-5,14,TRBJ1-5,TRBD1,CASRPGQNNQPQHF,TGTGCCAGCAGGCCGGGACAGAACAATCAGCCCCAGCATTTT
.,TRBV7-9,11,TRBJ2-7,.,CASSGNYEQYF,TGTGCCAGCTCGGGAAACTACGAGCAGTACTTC
.,TRBV7-2,15,TRBJ2-1,TRBD2,CASSLGGGSWNEQFF,TGTGCCAGCAGCTTAGGGGGAGGGTCGTGGAATGAGCAGTTCTTC
few,TRBV6-6,13,TRBJ1-5,.,CASTGTGNQPQHF,TGTGCCAGCACTGGGACTGGAAATCAGCCCCAGCATTTT
.,TRBV5-4,14,TRBJ2-3,.,CASSFDSTTDTQYF,TGTGCCAGCAGCTTTGACTCAACCACAGATACGCAGTATTTT
.,TRBV21-1,16,TRBJ1-5,.,CASSGTAAGSNQPQHF,TGTGCCAGCAGTGGGACGGCTGCGGGAAGCAATCAGCCCCAGCATTTT
.,TRBV18,15,TRBJ2-7,TRBD2,CASSPRRGISYEQYF,TGTGCCAGCTCACCACGGCGGGGGATCTCCTACGAGCAGTACTTC
.,TRBV2,14,TRBJ2-5,.,CASSVGHGAETQYF,TGTGCCAGCAGCGTCGGACACGGCGCAGAGACCCAGTACTTC
few,TRBV4-1,16,TRBJ2-3,TRBD1,CASSQMTQGDTDTQYF,TGCGCCAGCAGCCAAATGACACAGGGGGACACAGATACGCAGTATTTT
.,TRBV11-2,14,TRBJ1-6,.,CASSSGPDSSPLHF,TGTGCCAGCAGCTCCGGGCCCGACAGTTCACCCCTCCACTTT
.,TRBV21-1,16,TRBJ1-5,.,CASTLKGQEDNQPQHF,TGTGCCAGCACCCTTAAGGGACAGGAGGACAATCAGCCCCAGCATTTT
.,TRBV6-5,15,TRBJ2-7,TRBD1,CASRLRQGTSYEQYF,TGTGCCAGCAGGCTAAGACAGGGGACATCCTACGAGCAGTACTTC
once,TRBV7-6,18,TRBJ2-3,TRBD1,CASSLAYPGQGRTDTQYF,TGTGCCAGCAGCTTAGCTTACCCGGGACAGGGTCGCACAGATACGCAGTATTTT
once,TRBV5-1,15,TRBJ2-2,.,CASGPHGEGGGELFF,TGCGCCAGCGGGCCTCACGGAGAGGGAGGCGGGGAGCTGTTTTTT
few,TRBV7-2,12,TRBJ1-1,.,CASSLVQGEAFF,TGTGCCAGCAGCTTAGTGCAGGGTGAAGCTTTCTTT
once,TRBV5-1,14,TRBJ1-1,TRBD1,CASRKGQGDTEAFF,TGCGCCAGCAGAAAGGGACAGGGAGACACTGAAGCTTTCTTT
.,TRBV2,15,TRBJ2-3,.,CARIRGPERTDTQYF,TGTGCCAGGATAAGAGGGCCTGAGCGCACAGATACGCAGTATTTT
.,TRBV4-3,14,TRBJ2-1,.,CASSQDTSANEQFF,TGCGCCAGCAGCCAAGATACCAGCGCAAATGAGCAGTTCTTC
few,TRBV9,20,TRBJ2-2,TRBD1,CASSVKLGGQGAVNTGELFF,TGTGCCAGCAGCGTCAAGCTCGGAGGACAGGGGGCTGTGAACACCGGGGAGCTGTTTTTT
.,TRBV19,16,TRBJ1-2,.,CASSISSHDRIYGYTF,TGTGCCAGTAGTATATCCTCTCATGACAGGATCTATGGCTACACCTTC
.,TRBV2,11,TRBJ1-1,.,CASRDISEAFF,TGTGCCAGCCGGGACATCTCTGAAGCTTTCTTT
.,TRBV5-1,13,TRBJ1-1,.,CASSLTGSAEAFF,TGCGCCAGCAGCTTGACAGGGAGCGCTGAAGCTTTCTTT
.,TRBV5-4,16,TRBJ2-5,.,CASSTTPGPKPGTQYF,TGTGCCAGCAGCACCACACCGGGTCCGAAGCCTGGGACCCAGTACTTC
.,TRBV6-5,15,TRBJ1-4,.,CASSPPGQGNEKLFF,TGTGCCAGCAGTCCCCCTGGGCAGGGTAACGAAAAACTGTTTTTT
few,TRBV4-3,17,TRBJ2-7,TRBD1,CASSQERPGGSPYEQYF,TGCGCCAGCAGCCAAGAAAGACCAGGGGGCAGCCCCTACGAGCAGTACTTC